This T cell receptor (beta chain) stems from a study of OX40 agonist ivuxolimab in advanced cancers. At cycle 4 day 1, cycle 7 day 1, and baseline, blood was sampled. With regard to this clone: Other DNA variants within this sample encode the same CDR3.

Clones were read by immunoSEQ multiplex PCR, and TCRdb kept only the in-frame ones, dropping some. The sample lists more than 60,000 clones; around 81% were seen once. The CDR3 has 16 residues. This receptor was obtained from an adult with an advanced solid tumor such as melanoma, head and neck, liver or kidney cancer. This sample comprised CD4+ or CD8+ T cells sorted from blood, obtained in a trial of the OX40 agonist ivuxolimab. The J gene is TRBJ1-2, the V gene TRBV21-1. TRBV21-1 is assigned pseudogene status. The CDR3 DNA is TGTGCCAGCAGCAAACTCGGGTTCCCCGGGGCCTATGGCTACACCTTC. This sequence encodes CASSKLGFPGAYGYTF.